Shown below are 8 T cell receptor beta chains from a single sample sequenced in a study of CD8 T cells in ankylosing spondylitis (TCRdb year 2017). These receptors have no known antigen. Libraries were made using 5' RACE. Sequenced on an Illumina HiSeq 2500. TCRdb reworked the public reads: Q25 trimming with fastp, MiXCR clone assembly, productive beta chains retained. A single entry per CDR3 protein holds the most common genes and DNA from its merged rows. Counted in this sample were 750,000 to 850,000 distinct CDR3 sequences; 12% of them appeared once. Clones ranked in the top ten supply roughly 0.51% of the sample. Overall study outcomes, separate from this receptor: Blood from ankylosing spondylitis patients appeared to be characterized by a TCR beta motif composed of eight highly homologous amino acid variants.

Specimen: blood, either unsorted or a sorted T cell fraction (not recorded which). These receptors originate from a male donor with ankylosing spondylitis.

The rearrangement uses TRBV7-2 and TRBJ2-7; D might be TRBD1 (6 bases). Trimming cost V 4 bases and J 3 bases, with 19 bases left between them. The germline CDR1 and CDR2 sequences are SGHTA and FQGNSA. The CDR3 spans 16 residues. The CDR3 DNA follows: TGTGCCAGCAGCTCCCGTACAGGGTCGTTGGTCTACGAGCAGTACTTC. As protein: CASSSRTGSLVYEQYF.

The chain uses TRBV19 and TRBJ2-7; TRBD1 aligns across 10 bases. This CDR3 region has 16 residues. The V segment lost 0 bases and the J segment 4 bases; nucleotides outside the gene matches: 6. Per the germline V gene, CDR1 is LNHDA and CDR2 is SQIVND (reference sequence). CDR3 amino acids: CASSIDRWTGGYEQYF. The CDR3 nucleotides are TGTGCCAGTAGTATAGATCGGTGGACAGGGGGATACGAGCAGTACTTC. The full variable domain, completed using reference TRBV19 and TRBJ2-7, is DGGITQSPKYLFRKEGQNVTLSCEQNLNHDAMYWYRQDPGQGLRLIYYSQIVNDFQKGDIAEGYSVSREKKESFPLTVTSAQKNPTAFYLCASSIDRWTGGYEQYFGPGTRLTVT.

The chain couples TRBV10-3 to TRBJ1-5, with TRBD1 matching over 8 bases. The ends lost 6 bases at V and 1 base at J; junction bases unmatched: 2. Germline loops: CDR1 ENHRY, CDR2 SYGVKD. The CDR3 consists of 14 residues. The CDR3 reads CAIRQGGSNQPQHF. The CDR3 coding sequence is TGTGCCATCAGACAGGGGGGAAGCAATCAGCCCCAGCATTTT.

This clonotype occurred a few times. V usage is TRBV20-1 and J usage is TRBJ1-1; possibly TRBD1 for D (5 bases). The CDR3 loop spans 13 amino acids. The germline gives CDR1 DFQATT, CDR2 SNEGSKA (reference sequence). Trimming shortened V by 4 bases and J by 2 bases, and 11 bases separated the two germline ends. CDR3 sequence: CSATPDSNTEAFF. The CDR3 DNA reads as TGCAGTGCTACTCCCGACAGTAACACTGAAGCTTTCTTT.

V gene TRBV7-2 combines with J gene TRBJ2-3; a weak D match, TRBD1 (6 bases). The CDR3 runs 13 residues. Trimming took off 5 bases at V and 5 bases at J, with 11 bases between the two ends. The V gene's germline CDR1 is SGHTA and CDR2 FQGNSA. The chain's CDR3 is CASSVRTVDTQYF. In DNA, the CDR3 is TGTGCCAGCAGCGTCCGGACAGTAGATACGCAGTATTTT.

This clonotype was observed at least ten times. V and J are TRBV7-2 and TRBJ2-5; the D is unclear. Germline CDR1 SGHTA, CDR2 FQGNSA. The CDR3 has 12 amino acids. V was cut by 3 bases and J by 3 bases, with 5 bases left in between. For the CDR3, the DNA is TGTGCCAGCAGCTTTCGGGAAGAGACCCAGTACTTC. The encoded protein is CASSFREETQYF.

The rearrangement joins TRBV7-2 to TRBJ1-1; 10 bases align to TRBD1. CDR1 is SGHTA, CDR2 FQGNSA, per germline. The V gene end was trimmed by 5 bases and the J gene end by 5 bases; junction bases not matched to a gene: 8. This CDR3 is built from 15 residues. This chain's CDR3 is CASSPGTGEGTEAFF. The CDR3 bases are TGTGCCAGCAGCCCCGGGACAGGGGAGGGGACTGAAGCTTTCTTT.

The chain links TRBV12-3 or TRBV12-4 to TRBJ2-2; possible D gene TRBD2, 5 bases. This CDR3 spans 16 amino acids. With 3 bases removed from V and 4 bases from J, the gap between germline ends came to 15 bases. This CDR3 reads CASSFPVALPTGELFF. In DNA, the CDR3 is TGTGCCAGCAGTTTTCCTGTAGCGTTGCCCACCGGGGAGCTGTTTTTT.